Following are 12 T cell receptor beta chains from one sample sequenced in a study of T-cell memory formation after mild COVID-19. TCRdb redid the calling of the 5' RACE reads with MiXCR, one entry per CDR3 protein. Among almost 250,000 distinct CDR3 sequences, less than 20% were seen once, and the ten largest hold approximately 2.1%. Sequencing used PBMCs or a T cell subset sorted from them (not recorded which). The receptor source for this set is an adult woman who had mild COVID-19 (a few samples of this study predate the infection). Cell type and time point are not known.

The V gene is TRBV10-3, the J gene TRBJ2-3; tentative D call: TRBD2 (6 bases). The CDR3 runs 14 residues. The germline CDR1 and CDR2 sequences are ENHRY and SYGVKD. V was shortened by 3 bases and J by 9 bases, with 16 bases between the two germline ends. The CDR3 bases are TGTGCCATCAGTGAATCCACCCGGGGGTTAACGCAGTATTTT. Translation gives CAISESTRGLTQYF.

This clonotype has at least ten counts. This rearrangement joins TRBV23-1 to TRBJ1-6; unclear D gene. TRBV23-1 is an ORF, and what it does is uncertain. This CDR3 spans 16 amino acids. V lost 3 bases and J 10 bases, leaving 19 bases between the germline ends. The CDR3 coding sequence is TGCGCCAGCAGTCAGCCGAACCGCGGGGTCGGGTCACCCCTCCACTTT. This sequence encodes CASSQPNRGVGSPLHF.

The chain's CDR3 is CAISDGTSGRGETQYF. Written as DNA, the CDR3 is TGTGCCATCAGTGATGGGACTAGCGGGAGAGGAGAGACCCAGTACTTC. This chain connects TRBV10-3 to TRBJ2-5; TRBD2 matches 14 bases. Germline V gene lookup returns CDR1 ENHRY and CDR2 SYGVKD. The CDR3 extends over 16 amino acids. The J segment lost 4 bases and the V segment lost 3 bases, leaving 4 bases of the junction unmatched.

CDR3 residues: CASSGQYTGELFF. The CDR3 DNA reads as TGTGCCAGCAGCGGTCAGTACACCGGGGAGCTGTTTTTT. The chain joins TRBV2 to TRBJ2-2; D remains ambiguous. V was clipped by 6 bases and J by 3 bases, with 8 bases between them. Germline CDR1 is SNHLY and CDR2 is FYNNEI. The CDR3 is made up of 13 amino acids.

This clonotype was counted a few times. V usage is TRBV20-1 and J usage is TRBJ2-1, with D hard to call. Trimming pared 2 bases from V and 0 bases from J, leaving 17 bases between. The CDR3 extends over 17 amino acids. Per the germline V gene, CDR1 is DFQATT and CDR2 is SNEGSKA (reference sequence). The CDR3 region has the DNA TGCAGTGCTAGAAACAACAAAGACGCCGGCTCCTACAATGAGCAGTTCTTC. Translating gives CSARNNKDAGSYNEQFF.

This clonotype has just a few counts. The chain joins TRBV6-2 or TRBV6-3 to TRBJ2-5, with 9 bases matching TRBD1. CDR1 and CDR2 from the germline V gene are MNHEY and SVGEGT. With V trimmed by 2 bases and J by 5 bases, 6 bases remained unmatched. This CDR3 has 15 amino acids. CDR3 in DNA: TGTGCCAGCAGTTACGCCGGGACAGGGTTTGAGACCCAGTACTTC. The encoded protein is CASSYAGTGFETQYF.

The genes are TRBV18 and TRBJ2-1; 7 nucleotides line up with TRBD2. CDR1 is KGHSH and CDR2 is LQKENI in the germline V gene. With 0 bases clipped from V and 8 bases from J, the junction kept 10 bases outside the gene matches. The CDR3 extends over 16 amino acids. The CDR3 spells CASSPPIGSGNDEQFF. The DNA for the CDR3 is TGTGCCAGCTCACCACCGATTGGGAGCGGGAACGATGAGCAGTTCTTC.

V gene TRBV29-1 combines with J gene TRBJ1-5; TRBD1 aligns across 8 bases. V was pared by 4 bases and J by 3 bases, with 8 bases of the junction left unmatched. This CDR3 is built from 15 residues. Germline CDR1 reads SQVTM; CDR2 reads ANQGSEA. The CDR3 region is CSVVVTGVTNQPQHF. In nucleotides, the CDR3 is TGCAGCGTTGTAGTGACAGGGGTAACCAATCAGCCCCAGCATTTT.

This clonotype was detected only a few times. V and J are TRBV5-1 and TRBJ1-2; D is possibly TRBD1 (6 bases). The germline V gene encodes CDR1 SGHRS and CDR2 YFSETQ. This CDR3 is built from 12 residues. Trimming took 4 bases from V and 14 from J, leaving 18 bases between them. CDR3 amino acids: CASSIPDRSKTF. CDR3 sequence (DNA): TGCGCCAGCAGCATCCCCGACAGGAGCAAAACCTTC.

J is TRBJ1-4 and V is TRBV20-1; a possible D gene is TRBD1 (6 bases). V lost 0 bases and J 8 bases, leaving 13 bases between the germline ends. Germline V gene data show CDR1 as DFQATT and CDR2 as SNEGSKA (reference sequence). The CDR3 has 14 residues. For the CDR3, the DNA is TGCAGTGCTAGAGATGCAGGGGAGGTGGAAAAACTGTTTTTT. This sequence encodes CSARDAGEVEKLFF.

This rearrangement joins TRBV6-2 or TRBV6-3 to TRBJ2-3; 9 positions agree with TRBD1. The CDR3 is made up of 15 amino acids. The trim removed 4 bases at V and 6 bases at J, leaving 8 bases unmatched. Germline lookup yields CDR1 MNHEY and CDR2 SVGEGT. The CDR3 bases are TGTGCCAGCAGTTCCCGGACAGGGGCCCGCGATACGCAGTATTTT. This translates into CASSSRTGARDTQYF.

The chain carries TRBV19 and TRBJ2-1; D is possibly TRBD1 (5 bases). Germline CDR1 LNHDA, CDR2 SQIVND (reference sequence). Between the trimmed V and J ends, which lost 3 bases and 6 bases, there was a span of 18 bases. There are 16 residues in the CDR3. CDR3 sequence reads: CASSIGLRRVGNEQFF. In DNA form, the CDR3 reads TGTGCCAGTAGTATCGGATTGCGCAGGGTAGGCAATGAGCAGTTCTTC.